The 3 T cell receptor beta chains given below trace back to one sample, sequenced in a study of naive and memory T cell subsets. An oligonucleotide containing a UMI was ligated to the 3' end of TCR cDNA. Amplification of ligated cDNA took four PCR rounds with SP2 and nested alpha and beta constant primers. TCRdb independently ran MiXCR on the 5' RACE reads; one entry per CDR3 protein. The sample includes more than 45,000 distinct CDR3 sequences, 4.7% seen only once; the top ten take under 0.95%. These receptor sequences come from a female donor in good health.

Ten or more counts support this clonotype. This chain connects TRBV3-1 to TRBJ2-2; D call uncertain. The ends were cut back, 4 bases at V and 4 bases at J, with 16 bases in the middle. The CDR3 length is 16 residues. CDR1 and CDR2 (germline): LGHDT, YNNKEL (reference sequence). DNA for the CDR3: TGTGCCAGCAGCCGTGAAGTAGGTATCGTCACCGGGGAGCTGTTTTTT. It translates to CASSREVGIVTGELFF. The variable domain in full, completed from reference TRBV3-1 and TRBJ2-2, reads DTAVSQTPKYLVTQMGNDKSIKCEQNLGHDTMYWYKQDSKKFLKIMFSYNNKELIINETVPNRFSPKSPDKAHLNLHINSLELGDSAVYFCASSREVGIVTGELFFGEGSRLTVL.

This clonotype came up many times. The chain joins TRBV5-1 to TRBJ2-3; D unclear. The CDR3 runs to 15 residues. The germline V gene has CDR1 SGHRS and CDR2 YFSETQ. With 4 bases removed from V and 2 bases from J, the gap between germline ends came to 14 bases. The CDR3 here is CASSRRPSSTDTQYF. DNA of the CDR3: TGCGCCAGCAGCCGACGGCCATCCTCCACAGATACGCAGTATTTT. The complete variable domain, with remaining parts taken from reference TRBV5-1 and TRBJ2-3, reads KAGVTQTPRYLIKTRGQQVTLSCSPISGHRSVSWYQQTPGQGLQFLFEYFSETQRNKGNFPGRFSGRQFSNSRSEMNVSTLELGDSALYLCASSRRPSSTDTQYFGPGTRLTVL.

This clonotype occurred many times. The rearrangement links TRBV7-3 to TRBJ2-5, with 9 bases fitting TRBD2. The germline CDR1 and CDR2 sequences are SGHTA and FQGTGA. The CDR3 sequence is 15 residues long. The V and J ends lost 5 bases and 4 bases, in that order; junction bases with no gene match: 8. CDR3 coding DNA: TGTGCCAGCAGCCCCGGACTAGCGCGATCAGAGACCCAGTACTTC. As protein: CASSPGLARSETQYF.